The clone carrying this T cell receptor beta chain was counted between two and nine times. Its antigen is currently unknown. The source material, RNA transcripts, was used to amplify TCR beta CDR3 regions. Initially, a first-round RT-PCR of the TCR CDR3 employed the HTBI primer set. TCRdb re-analysed the multiplex PCR reads in MiXCR, keeping a single row per CDR3 protein. The sample yields about 520,000 distinct CDR3 sequences, approximately 24% seen once. The data are from a study of T cells in Graves' hyperthyroidism and ophthalmopathy. Notes on the study in general: It was a median approximately 6.9 months before onset that the model predicted ophthalmopathy. The authors' 13 V-J model separated ophthalmopathy from stable hyperthyroidism.

Around 9.8 ml fresh peripheral blood yielded the PBMCs. Germline-derived CDR1 and CDR2 are SGHTA and FQGNSA. With 8 bases removed from V and 7 bases from J, the gap between germline ends came to 14 bases. This CDR3 is built from 12 residues. The chain couples TRBV7-2 to TRBJ1-2, with a weak D call TRBD1 (6 bases). This receptor was identified in a woman aged 30 to 39 with Graves' ophthalmopathy. Sequencing was done on a sample of blood. The DNA for the CDR3 is TGTGCCAGCGGGCAGGGGTTTTTTGGCTACACCTTC. This translates into CASGQGFFGYTF.